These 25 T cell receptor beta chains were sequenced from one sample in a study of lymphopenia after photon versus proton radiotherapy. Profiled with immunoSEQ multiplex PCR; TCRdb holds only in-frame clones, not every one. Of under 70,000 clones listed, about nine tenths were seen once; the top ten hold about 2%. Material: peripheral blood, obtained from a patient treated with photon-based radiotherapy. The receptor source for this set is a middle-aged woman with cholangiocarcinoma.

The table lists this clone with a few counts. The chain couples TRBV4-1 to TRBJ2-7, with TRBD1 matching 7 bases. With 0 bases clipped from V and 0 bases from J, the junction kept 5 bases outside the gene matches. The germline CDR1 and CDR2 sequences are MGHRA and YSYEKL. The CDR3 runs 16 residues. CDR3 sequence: CASSQEDRPSSYEQYF. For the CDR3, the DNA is TGCGCCAGCAGCCAAGAGGACAGGCCCTCCTCCTACGAGCAGTACTTC.

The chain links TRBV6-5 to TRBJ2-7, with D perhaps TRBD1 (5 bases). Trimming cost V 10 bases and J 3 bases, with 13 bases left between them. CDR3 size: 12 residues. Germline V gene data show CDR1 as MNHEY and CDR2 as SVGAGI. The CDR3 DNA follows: TGTGCCACCAGCAGGGTTGGCTACGAGCAGTACTTC. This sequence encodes CATSRVGYEQYF.

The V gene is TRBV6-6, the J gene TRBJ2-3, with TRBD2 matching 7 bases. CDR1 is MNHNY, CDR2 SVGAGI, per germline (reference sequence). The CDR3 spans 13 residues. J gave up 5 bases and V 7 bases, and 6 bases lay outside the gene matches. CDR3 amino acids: CASTGRELDTQYF. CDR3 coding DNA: TGTGCCAGCACTGGGCGGGAGTTAGATACGCAGTATTTT.

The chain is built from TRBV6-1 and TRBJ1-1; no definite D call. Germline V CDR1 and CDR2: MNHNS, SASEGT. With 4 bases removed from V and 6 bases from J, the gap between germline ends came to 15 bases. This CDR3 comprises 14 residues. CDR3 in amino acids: CASSGRGKGPEAFF. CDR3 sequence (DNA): TGTGCCAGCAGTGGTCGGGGAAAAGGGCCTGAAGCTTTCTTT.

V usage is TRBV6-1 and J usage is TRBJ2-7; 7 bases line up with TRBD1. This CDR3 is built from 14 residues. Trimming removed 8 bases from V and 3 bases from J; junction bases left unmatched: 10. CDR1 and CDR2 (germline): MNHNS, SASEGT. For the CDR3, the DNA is TGTGCCAGCGACCCCGGGACAGTTAACTACGAGCAGTACTTC. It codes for CASDPGTVNYEQYF.

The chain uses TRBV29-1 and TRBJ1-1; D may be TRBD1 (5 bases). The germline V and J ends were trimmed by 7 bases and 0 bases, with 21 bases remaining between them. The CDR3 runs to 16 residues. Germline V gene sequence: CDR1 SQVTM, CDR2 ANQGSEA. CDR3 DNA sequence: TGCAGCGCCCGAGGTGGTAGGGGTGGGATGAACACTGAAGCTTTCTTT. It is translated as CSARGGRGGMNTEAFF.

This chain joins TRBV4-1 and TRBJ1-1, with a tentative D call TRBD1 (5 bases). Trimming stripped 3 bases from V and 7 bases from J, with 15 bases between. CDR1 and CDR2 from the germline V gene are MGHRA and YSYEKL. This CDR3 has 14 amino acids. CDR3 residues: CASSQGGGPFEAFF. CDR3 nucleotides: TGCGCCAGCAGCCAGGGGGGGGGACCGTTTGAAGCTTTCTTT.

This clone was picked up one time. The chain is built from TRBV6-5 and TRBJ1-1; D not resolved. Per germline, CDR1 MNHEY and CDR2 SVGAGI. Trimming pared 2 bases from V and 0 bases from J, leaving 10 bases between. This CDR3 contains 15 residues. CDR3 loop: CASSYMGSLNTEAFF. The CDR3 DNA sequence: TGTGCCAGCAGTTACATGGGGTCGCTGAACACTGAAGCTTTCTTT.

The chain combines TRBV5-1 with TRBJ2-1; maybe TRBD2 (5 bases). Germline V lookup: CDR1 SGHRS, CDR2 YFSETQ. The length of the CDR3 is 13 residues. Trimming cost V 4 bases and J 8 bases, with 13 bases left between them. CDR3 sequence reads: CASSPDGVDEQFF. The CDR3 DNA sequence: TGCGCCAGCAGCCCGGACGGGGTAGATGAGCAGTTCTTC.

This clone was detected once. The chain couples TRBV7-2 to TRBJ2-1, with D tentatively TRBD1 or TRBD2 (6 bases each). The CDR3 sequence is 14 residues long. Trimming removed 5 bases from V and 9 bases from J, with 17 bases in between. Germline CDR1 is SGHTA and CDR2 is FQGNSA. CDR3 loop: CASSPRGGPGEQFF. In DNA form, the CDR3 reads TGTGCCAGCAGCCCTCGAGGGGGGCCTGGTGAGCAGTTCTTC. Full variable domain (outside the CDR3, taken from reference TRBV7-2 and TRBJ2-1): GAGVSQSPSNKVTEKGKDVELRCDPISGHTALYWYRQSLGQGLEFLIYFQGNSAPDKSGLPSDRFSAERTGGSVSTLTIQRTQQEDSAVYLCASSPRGGPGEQFFGPGTRLTVL.

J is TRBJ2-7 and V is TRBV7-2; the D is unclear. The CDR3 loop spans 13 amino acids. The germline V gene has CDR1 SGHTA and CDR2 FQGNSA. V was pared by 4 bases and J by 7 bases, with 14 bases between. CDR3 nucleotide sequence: TGTGCCAGCAGCTCCCGGGTCCTATGGGAGCAGTACTTC. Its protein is CASSSRVLWEQYF.

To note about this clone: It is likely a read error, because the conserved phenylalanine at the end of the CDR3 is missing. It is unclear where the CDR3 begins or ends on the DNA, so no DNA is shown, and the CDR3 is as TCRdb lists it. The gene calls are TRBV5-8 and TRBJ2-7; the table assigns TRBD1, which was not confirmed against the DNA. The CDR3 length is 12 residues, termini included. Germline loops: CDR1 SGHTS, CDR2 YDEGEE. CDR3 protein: CASSLARGQVKL.

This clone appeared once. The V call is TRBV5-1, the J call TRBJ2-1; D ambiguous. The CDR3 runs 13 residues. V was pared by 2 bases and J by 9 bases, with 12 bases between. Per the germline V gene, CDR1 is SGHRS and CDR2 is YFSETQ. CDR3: CASSFGSAREQFF. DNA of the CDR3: TGCGCCAGCAGCTTCGGGTCAGCTCGTGAGCAGTTCTTC.

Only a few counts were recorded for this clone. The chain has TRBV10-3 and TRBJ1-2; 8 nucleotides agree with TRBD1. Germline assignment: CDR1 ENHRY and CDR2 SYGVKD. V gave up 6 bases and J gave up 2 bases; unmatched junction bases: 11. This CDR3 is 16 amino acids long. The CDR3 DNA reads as TGTGCCATCAGCTTCACAGGGGGGGACCCGAACTATGGCTACACCTTC. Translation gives CAISFTGGDPNYGYTF.

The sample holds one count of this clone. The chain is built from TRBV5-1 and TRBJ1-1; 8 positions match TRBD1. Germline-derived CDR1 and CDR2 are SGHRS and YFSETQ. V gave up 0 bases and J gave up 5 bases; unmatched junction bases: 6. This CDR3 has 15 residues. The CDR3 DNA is TGCGCCAGCAGCTTGGGTGGACAGGGAAGGACTGAAGCTTTCTTT. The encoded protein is CASSLGGQGRTEAFF.

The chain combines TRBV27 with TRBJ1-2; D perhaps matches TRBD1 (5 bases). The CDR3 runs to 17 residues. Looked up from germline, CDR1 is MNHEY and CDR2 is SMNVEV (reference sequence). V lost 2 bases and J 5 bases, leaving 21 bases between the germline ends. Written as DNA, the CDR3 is TGTGCCAGCAGTTTAAAGTCAGGGCCCGAGGTTTCATATGGCTACACCTTC. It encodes CASSLKSGPEVSYGYTF.

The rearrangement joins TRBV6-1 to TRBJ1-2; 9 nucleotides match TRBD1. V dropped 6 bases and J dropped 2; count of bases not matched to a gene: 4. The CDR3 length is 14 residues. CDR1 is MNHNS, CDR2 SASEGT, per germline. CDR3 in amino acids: CASRDRGRNYGYTF. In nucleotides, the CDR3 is TGTGCCAGCAGGGACAGGGGTAGAAACTATGGCTACACCTTC.

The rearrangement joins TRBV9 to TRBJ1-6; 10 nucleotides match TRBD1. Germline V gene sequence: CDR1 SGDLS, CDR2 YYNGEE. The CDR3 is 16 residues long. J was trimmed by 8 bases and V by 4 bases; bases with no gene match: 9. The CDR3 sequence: CASSPTGQGEYSPLHF. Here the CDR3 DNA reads TGTGCCAGCAGCCCAACTGGACAGGGGGAATATTCACCCCTCCACTTT. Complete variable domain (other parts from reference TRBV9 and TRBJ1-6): DSGVTQTPKHLITATGQRVTLRCSPRSGDLSVYWYQQSLDQGLQFLIQYYNGEERAKGNILERFSAQQFPDLHSELNLSSLELGDSALYFCASSPTGQGEYSPLHFGNGTRLTVT.

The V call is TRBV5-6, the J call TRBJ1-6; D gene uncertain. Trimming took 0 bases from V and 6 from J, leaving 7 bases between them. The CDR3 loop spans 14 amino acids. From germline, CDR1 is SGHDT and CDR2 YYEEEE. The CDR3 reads CASSLERSNSPLHF. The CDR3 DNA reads TGTGCCAGCAGCTTGGAACGGAGTAATTCACCCCTCCACTTT.

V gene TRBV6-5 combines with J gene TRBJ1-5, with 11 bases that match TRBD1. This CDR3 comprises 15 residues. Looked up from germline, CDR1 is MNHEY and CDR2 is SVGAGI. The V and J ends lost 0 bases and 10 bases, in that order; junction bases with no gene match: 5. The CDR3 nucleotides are TGTGCCAGCAGTTACTCCCGGGACAGGGGGGGCCCCCAGCATTTT. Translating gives CASSYSRDRGGPQHF.

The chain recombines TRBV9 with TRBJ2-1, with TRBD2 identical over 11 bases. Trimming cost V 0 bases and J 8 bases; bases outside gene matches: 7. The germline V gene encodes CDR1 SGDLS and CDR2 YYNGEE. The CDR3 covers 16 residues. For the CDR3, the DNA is TGTGCCAGCAGCGTAGGATTAGCGGGGGGGATTTATGAGCAGTTCTTC. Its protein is CASSVGLAGGIYEQFF.

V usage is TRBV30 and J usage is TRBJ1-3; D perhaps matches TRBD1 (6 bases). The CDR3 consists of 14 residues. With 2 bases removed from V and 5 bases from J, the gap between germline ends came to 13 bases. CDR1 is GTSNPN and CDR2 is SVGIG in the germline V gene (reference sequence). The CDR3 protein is CAWSSGEIRNTIYF. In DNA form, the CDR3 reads TGTGCCTGGAGTTCAGGGGAAATCAGAAACACCATATATTTT.

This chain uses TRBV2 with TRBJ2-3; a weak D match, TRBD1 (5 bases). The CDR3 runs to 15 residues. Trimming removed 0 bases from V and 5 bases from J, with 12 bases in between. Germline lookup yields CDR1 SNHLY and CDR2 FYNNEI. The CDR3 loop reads CASSEAGIRGDTQYF. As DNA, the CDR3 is TGTGCCAGCAGTGAAGCGGGCATAAGGGGAGATACGCAGTATTTT.

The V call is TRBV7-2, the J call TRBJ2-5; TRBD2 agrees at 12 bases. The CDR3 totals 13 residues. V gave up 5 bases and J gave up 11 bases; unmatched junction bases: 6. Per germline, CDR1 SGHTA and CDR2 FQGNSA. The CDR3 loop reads CASSRLAGGVQYF. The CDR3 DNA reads TGTGCCAGCAGCCGGCTAGCGGGGGGGGTTCAGTACTTC.

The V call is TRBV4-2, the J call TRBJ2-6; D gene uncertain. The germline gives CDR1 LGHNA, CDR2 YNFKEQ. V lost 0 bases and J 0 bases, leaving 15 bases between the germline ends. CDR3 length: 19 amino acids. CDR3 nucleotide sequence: TGTGCCAGCAGCCAAGAGTGGCTATCGCTCAGCTCTGGGGCCAACGTCCTGACTTTC. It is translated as CASSQEWLSLSSGANVLTF.